The subject of this entry is one T cell receptor beta chain. Its antigen is still unknown. Within one base of it there is no much larger clone, and no base qualities were kept. The sample is drawn from a study of blood T cell repertoires in COVID-19 (dated by TCRdb to about 2020). Describing the broader study: Samples from collaborators originated in the United States, Italy and Spain and spanned both the acute and convalescent phases of COVID-19. The material from the prospective study consisted of cDNA or gDNA derived from T cells, B-cell-depleted T cells, or PBMCs. Subjects who had been exposed to COVID-19, were actively infected with it, or had recovered from it provided the deeply sampled blood TCRbeta repertoires that made up the dataset. The repertoires were released in a freely available public database meant as a resource for research on the immune response to SARS-CoV-2. Samples were obtained from the ongoing ImmuneRACE study (first 160 participants) and from about 1,300 subjects provided by 6 global collaborators. Sample metadata almost always included a de-identified subject ID, COVID-19 status, age in years and sex. Where available, HLA class I and class II types were obtained from metadata supplied by the sample provider rather than from assay-based typing.

Summary of the overall study and its limitations: The amount of clinical and demographic metadata varied by source and participant and was provided uncurated.

The germline V gene sets CDR1 to MNHNS and CDR2 to SASEGT. A distance of 19 bases separates the germline ends of V and J, which lose 0 bases and 4 bases respectively. The CDR3, cysteine through phenylalanine, is 18 amino acids long. The kept DNA is CDR3 alone, 54 bases in frame from the first base. TCRbeta CDR3 regions were amplified from genomic DNA by means of the immunoSEQ Assay, a bias-controlled multiplex PCR. In the paper's pipeline: The number of nucleated cells in each sample was estimated by amplification of reference gene primers within the assay. To quantify the absolute abundance of each unique TCRbeta CDR3 rearrangement, sequence reads were collapsed and filtered. For each sample, productive Simpson clonality was calculated as the square root of Simpson's diversity index across productive rearrangements. The clones in this table, taken by TCRdb from immuneACCESS, are in-frame only. Not every clone is retained; where verified, under half of the shortfall comes from an unresolved V gene, and the cause of the rest is unknown. D and trimming come from the DNA, and the V and J calls and clone size come from that table. The sample includes 300,000 to 400,000 clones, with roughly 90% observed a single time. The top ten clones comprise 0.9% to 1% of the sample.

Participants in the prospective study were enrolled through a virtual design, were aged roughly 18 to 90 years, and lived in approximately 25 United States geographic areas. Cohort assignment in the prospective study relied on participant-reported clinical history from a screening survey and a study questionnaire. Each participant in the prospective study had whole blood, serum and a nasopharyngeal or oropharyngeal swab collected by mobile phlebotomists. Prospective study participants could optionally give additional blood draws and questionnaires over an approximately two-month period. Before DNA extraction, prospective study blood samples were shipped either frozen or at room temperature.

The receptor chain draws on TRBV6-1 and TRBJ1-3; the D gene cannot be named for sure. This TCR was recovered from a woman younger than 45 with acute COVID-19. The sequencing input was PBMCs or T cells enriched from blood (not recorded which). The CDR3 in this case is CASSEAGGLSAGGNTIYF. The bases read TGTGCCAGCAGTGAAGCAGGAGGTCTGTCAGCGGGAGGAAACACCATATATTTT.